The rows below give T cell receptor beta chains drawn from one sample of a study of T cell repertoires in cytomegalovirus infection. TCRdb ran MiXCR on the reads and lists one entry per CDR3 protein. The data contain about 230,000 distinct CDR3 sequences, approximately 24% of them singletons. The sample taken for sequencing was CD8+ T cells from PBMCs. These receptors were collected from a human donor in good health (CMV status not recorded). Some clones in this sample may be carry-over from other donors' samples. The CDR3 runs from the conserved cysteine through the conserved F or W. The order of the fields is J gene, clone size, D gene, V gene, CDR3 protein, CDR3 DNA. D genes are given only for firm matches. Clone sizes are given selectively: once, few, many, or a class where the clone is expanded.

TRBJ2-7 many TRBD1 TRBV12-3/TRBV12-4 CASSAQGVTYEQYF TGTGCCAGCAGTGCTCAGGGGGTTACCTACGAGCAGTACTTC
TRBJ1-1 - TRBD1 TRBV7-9 CASSPGRGQHTEAFF TGTGCCAGCAGTCCCGGTAGGGGGCAACACACTGAAGCTTTCTTT
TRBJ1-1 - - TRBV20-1 CSATTGIVTEAFF TGCAGTGCAACTACAGGGATCGTAACTGAAGCTTTCTTT
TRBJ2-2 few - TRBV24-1 CATSGVTGELFF TGTGCCACCAGTGGCGTAACGGGGGAGCTGTTTTTT
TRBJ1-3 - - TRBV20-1 CSARDVGGSVGNTIYF TGCAGTGCTAGAGATGTCGGGGGCTCTGTTGGAAACACCATATATTTT
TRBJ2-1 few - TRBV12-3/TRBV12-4 CASGWTPYNEQFF TGTGCCAGCGGATGGACACCATACAATGAGCAGTTCTTC
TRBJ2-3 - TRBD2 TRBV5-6 CASSLESGVTDTQYF TGTGCCAGCAGCTTAGAAAGCGGGGTCACAGATACGCAGTATTTT
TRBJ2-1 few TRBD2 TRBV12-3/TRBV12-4 CASSREGGLDEQFF TGTGCCAGCAGTCGGGAGGGTGGGTTGGATGAGCAGTTCTTC
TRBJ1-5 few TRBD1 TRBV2 CASSTGTGGEQPQHF TGTGCCAGCAGTACCGGGACAGGGGGAGAACAGCCCCAGCATTTT
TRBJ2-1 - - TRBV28 CASSPRGPGTYNEQFF TGTGCCAGCAGTCCCCGGGGGCCGGGGACCTACAATGAGCAGTTCTTC
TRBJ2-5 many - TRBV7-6 CASSSDEQETQYF TGTGCCAGCAGCTCAGACGAACAAGAGACCCAGTACTTC
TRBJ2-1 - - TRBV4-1 CASSQVVVWDPYNEQFF TGCGCCAGCAGCCAAGTAGTAGTCTGGGACCCATACAATGAGCAGTTCTTC
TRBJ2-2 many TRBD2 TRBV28 CASSLLPGTSGGGTGELFF TGTGCCAGCAGTTTACTCCCCGGGACTAGCGGGGGAGGCACCGGGGAGCTGTTTTTT
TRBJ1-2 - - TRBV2 CASSGMAGYTF TGTGCCAGCAGTGGTATGGCCGGCTACACCTTC
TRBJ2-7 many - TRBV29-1 CSVMTGSYEQYF TGCAGCGTGATGACAGGCTCCTACGAGCAGTACTTC
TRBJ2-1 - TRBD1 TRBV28 CASSFSGTGVGNEQFF TGTGCCAGCAGTTTTAGTGGGACAGGGGTGGGGAATGAGCAGTTCTTC
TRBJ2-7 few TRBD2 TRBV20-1 CSARETSSYEQYF TGCAGTGCTAGGGAGACTAGCAGCTACGAGCAGTACTTC
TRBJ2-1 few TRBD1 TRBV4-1 CASSSDRGAYNEQFF TGCGCCAGCAGCTCCGACAGGGGCGCCTACAATGAGCAGTTCTTC
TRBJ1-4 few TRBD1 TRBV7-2 CASGTGTGGRKLFF TGTGCCAGCGGAACCGGGACAGGGGGAAGAAAACTGTTTTTT
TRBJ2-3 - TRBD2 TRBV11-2 CASSIAGGTDTQYF TGTGCCAGCAGCATAGCGGGGGGGACAGATACGCAGTATTTT
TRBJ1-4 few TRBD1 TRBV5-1 CASSVDSGGKLFF TGCGCCAGCAGCGTGGACTCAGGGGGAAAACTGTTTTTT
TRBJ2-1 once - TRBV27 CATGAYNEQFF TGTGCCACAGGAGCTTACAATGAGCAGTTCTTC
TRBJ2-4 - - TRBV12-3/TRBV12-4 CASSLGLGIQYF TGTGCCAGCAGTTTAGGGTTGGGCATTCAGTACTTC
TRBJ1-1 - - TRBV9 CASSVKGFDTEAFF TGTGCCAGCAGCGTAAAGGGGTTTGACACTGAAGCTTTCTTT
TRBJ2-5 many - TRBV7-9 CASTAKYQETQYF TGTGCCAGCACGGCGAAGTACCAAGAGACCCAGTACTTC
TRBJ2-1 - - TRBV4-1 CASSPLGYEQFF TGCGCCAGCAGCCCCCTTGGGTATGAGCAGTTCTTC
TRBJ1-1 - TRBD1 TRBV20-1 CSAPGTGGLTEAFF TGCAGTGCCCCTGGGACAGGGGGTTTGACTGAAGCTTTCTTT
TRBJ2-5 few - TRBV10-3 CAISEGEETQYF TGTGCCATCAGTGAGGGGGAAGAGACCCAGTACTTC
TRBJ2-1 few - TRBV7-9 CASSFQGLNEQFF TGTGCCAGCAGCTTTCAGGGGCTCAATGAGCAGTTCTTC
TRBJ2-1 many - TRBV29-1 CSVEYLSNEQFF TGCAGCGTTGAATATCTCAGTAATGAGCAGTTCTTC
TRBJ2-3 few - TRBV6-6 CASSQDSSHITDTQYF TGTGCCAGCAGTCAAGACAGTTCACACATTACAGATACGCAGTATTTT
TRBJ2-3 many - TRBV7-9 CASSFDRTQYF TGTGCCAGCAGCTTCGACCGTACGCAGTATTTT
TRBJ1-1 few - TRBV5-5 CASSLGSTNTEAFF TGTGCCAGCAGCTTGGGGAGCACGAACACTGAAGCTTTCTTT
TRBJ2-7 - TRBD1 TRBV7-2 CASSPGDREEQYF TGTGCCAGCAGCCCCGGGGACAGGGAGGAGCAGTACTTC
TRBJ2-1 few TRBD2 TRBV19 CASSMMLAGAYNEQFF TGTGCCAGTAGTATGATGCTAGCGGGAGCCTACAATGAGCAGTTCTTC
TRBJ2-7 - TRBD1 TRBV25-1 CASSDPGGSSYEQYF TGTGCCAGCAGTGACCCAGGGGGTAGTAGCTACGAGCAGTACTTC
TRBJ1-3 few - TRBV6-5 CASSYGGQIGNTIYF TGTGCCAGCAGTTACGGAGGACAGATTGGAAACACCATATATTTT
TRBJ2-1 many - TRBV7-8 CASSPGTGRTYNEQFF TGTGCCAGCAGCCCTGGGACGGGGCGAACCTACAATGAGCAGTTCTTC
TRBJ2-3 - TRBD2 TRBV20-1 CSARGGGATDTQYF TGCAGTGCTAGGGGCGGGGGGGCCACAGATACGCAGTATTTT
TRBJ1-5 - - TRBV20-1 CSARDYSRVNSNQPQHF TGCAGTGCTAGAGACTACAGCAGGGTTAATAGCAATCAGCCCCAGCATTTT
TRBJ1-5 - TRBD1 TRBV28 CASTWTGTSNQPQHF TGTGCCAGCACTTGGACAGGAACAAGCAATCAGCCCCAGCATTTT
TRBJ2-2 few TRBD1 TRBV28 CASSQDRGNTGELFF TGTGCCAGCAGCCAGGACAGGGGGAACACCGGGGAGCTGTTTTTT
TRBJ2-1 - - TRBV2 CASSPAWEQFF TGTGCCAGCAGCCCAGCCTGGGAGCAGTTCTTC
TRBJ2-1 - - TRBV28 CASSLSIFSYNEQFF TGTGCCAGCAGTTTATCCATATTCTCCTACAATGAGCAGTTCTTC
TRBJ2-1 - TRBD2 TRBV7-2 CASSLVPPSGVHEQFF TGTGCCAGCAGCTTAGTCCCCCCTAGCGGGGTGCATGAGCAGTTCTTC